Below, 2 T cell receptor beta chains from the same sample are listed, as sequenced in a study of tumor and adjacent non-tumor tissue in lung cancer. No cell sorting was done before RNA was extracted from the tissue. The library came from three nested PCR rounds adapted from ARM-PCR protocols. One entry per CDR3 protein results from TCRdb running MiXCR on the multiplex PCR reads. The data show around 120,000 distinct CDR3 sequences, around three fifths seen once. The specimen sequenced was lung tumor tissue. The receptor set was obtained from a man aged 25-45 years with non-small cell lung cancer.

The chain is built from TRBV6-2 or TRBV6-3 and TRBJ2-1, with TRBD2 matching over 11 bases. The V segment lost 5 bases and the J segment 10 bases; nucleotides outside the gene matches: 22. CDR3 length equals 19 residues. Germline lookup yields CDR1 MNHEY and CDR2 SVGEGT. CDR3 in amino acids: CASSPLRGHLSGRAVEQFF. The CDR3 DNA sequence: TGTGCCAGCAGTCCCCTAAGGGGCCACCTTAGCGGGAGGGCCGTCGAGCAGTTCTTC.

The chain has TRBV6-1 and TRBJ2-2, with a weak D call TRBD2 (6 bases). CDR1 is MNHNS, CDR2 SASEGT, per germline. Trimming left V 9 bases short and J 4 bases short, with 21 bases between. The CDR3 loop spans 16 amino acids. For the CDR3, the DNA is TGTGCCAGAACCCTGGGACTTTGCATCTCCACCGGGGAGCTGTTTTTT. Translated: CARTLGLCISTGELFF.